A single sample is the source of the 13 T cell receptor beta chains below, sequenced in a study of human T cells and chemical hapten exposure. Time point in this sample: patch test 2, 6 weeks after DPC sensitization. Sample treatment: therapeutic diphenylcyclopropenone sensitization with weekly scalp DPC. TCRdb re-analysed the RACE reads in MiXCR, keeping a single row per CDR3 protein. The data hold about 350,000 distinct CDR3 sequences, with about 6% observed a single time. This sample comprised whole blood, obtained in connection with sensitization to the hapten diphenylcyclopropenone (DPC). Receptors originate from a woman aged 18 to 35 with alopecia areata. Some clones in this sample may be carry-over from other donors' samples.

Many counts were recorded for this clonotype. V is TRBV7-9 and J is TRBJ1-1, with D unresolved. V was clipped by 7 bases and J by 5 bases, with 17 bases between them. The CDR3 totals 14 residues. Germline CDR1 and CDR2: SEHNR and FQNEAQ (reference sequence). CDR3 loop: CASIRPTTGTEAFF. CDR3 DNA sequence: TGTGCCAGCATCCGACCCACGACGGGGACTGAAGCTTTCTTT.

This clonotype was seen a few times. The chain joins TRBV6-5 to TRBJ2-7, with TRBD1 identical over 8 bases. Germline CDR1 MNHEY, CDR2 SVGAGI. Unmatched junction bases numbered 12, after V lost 0 bases and J lost 5 bases. The CDR3 totals 17 residues. The CDR3 loop reads CASSYSIPLSGGHEQYF. CDR3 in DNA: TGTGCCAGCAGTTACTCGATTCCCCTGTCAGGGGGCCACGAGCAGTACTTC.

This chain uses TRBV21-1 with TRBJ2-3; TRBD1, the table's D call, was not compared with the DNA. TRBV21-1 is noted as a pseudogene. The CDR3 has 17 amino acids. DNA of the CDR3: TGTGCCAGCAGCACTCGTACAAGGGTCGCTCCCCTTGATACGCAGTATTTT. The encoded protein is CASSTRTRVAPLDTQYF.

The table lists this clonotype with many counts. The CDR3 bases are TGTGCCAGCAGCCTGGGCGGGCAGCGCCTTAATGAAAAACTGTTTTTT. Its protein is CASSLGGQRLNEKLFF. This sequence joins TRBV7-2 and TRBJ1-4; D ambiguous. CDR1 SGHTA and CDR2 FQGNSA come from the germline V gene. The length of the CDR3 is 16 residues. Trimming took 5 bases from V and 4 from J, leaving 17 bases between them.

This clonotype has a count of ten or more. The J gene is TRBJ2-5, the V gene TRBV27; D might be TRBD1 (6 bases). The CDR3 has 14 residues. Per the germline V gene, CDR1 is MNHEY and CDR2 is SMNVEV (reference sequence). The germline V and J ends were trimmed by 5 bases and 4 bases, with 14 bases remaining between them. CDR3 DNA: TGTGCCAGCAGTCCCGGGCAGGGGTCAGAGACCCAGTACTTC. It is translated as CASSPGQGSETQYF.

Worth noting for this clonotype: Just one base apart from a much larger clone, this may be a read error. The rearrangement uses TRBV10-3 and TRBJ2-3; D is possibly TRBD2 (5 bases). Between the trimmed V and J ends, which lost 1 base and 0 bases, there was a span of 11 bases. Germline V gene sequence: CDR1 ENHRY, CDR2 SYGVKD. The CDR3 runs to 16 residues. In DNA form, the CDR3 reads TGTGCCATCAGTGAGTGGTCCCAGCGGAGCACAGATACGCAGTATTTT. It is translated as CAISEWSQRSTDTQYF.

This clonotype was detected many times. J is TRBJ1-1 and V is TRBV29-1; D gene unclear. Deletions cut 6 bases from V and 0 bases from J, with 8 bases between. Germline V gives CDR1 SQVTM, CDR2 ANQGSEA. The CDR3 runs to 12 residues. In DNA form, the CDR3 reads TGCAGCGTGTCTGGGCTGAACACTGAAGCTTTCTTT. Encoded protein: CSVSGLNTEAFF.

This clonotype was detected only a few times. This chain uses TRBV6-2 or TRBV6-3 with TRBJ2-5; weak D call: TRBD1 (6 bases). The germline CDR1 and CDR2 sequences are MNHEY and SVGEGT. CDR3 length equals 13 residues. With 2 bases removed from V and 4 bases from J, the gap between germline ends came to 8 bases. The DNA for the CDR3 is TGTGCCAGCAGTTACGCAGGGGTAGAGACCCAGTACTTC. It translates to CASSYAGVETQYF.

There are many counts of this clonotype. The chain recombines TRBV6-5 with TRBJ2-7; TRBD2 agrees at 14 bases. CDR1 is MNHEY and CDR2 is SVGAGI in the germline V gene. This CDR3 has 17 residues. V dropped 0 bases and J dropped 2; count of bases not matched to a gene: 3. CDR3 in amino acids: CASSYSTSGGVAYEQYF. Written as DNA, the CDR3 is TGTGCCAGCAGTTACTCGACTAGCGGGGGGGTAGCCTACGAGCAGTACTTC.

The V call is TRBV20-1, the J call TRBJ1-2; 10 positions match TRBD1. The ends lost 6 bases at V and 4 bases at J; junction bases unmatched: 8. Germline values: CDR1 DFQATT, CDR2 SNEGSKA (reference sequence). CDR3 size: 14 residues. The CDR3 region has the DNA TGCAGTGCCCCACCGACAGGGGGCACCTATGGCTACACCTTC. Protein sequence: CSAPPTGGTYGYTF.

This clonotype has only a few counts. CDR3 region: CASSLVEETNEKLFF. The CDR3, as DNA: TGTGCCAGCAGCTTAGTGGAGGAAACTAATGAAAAACTGTTTTTT. The rearrangement joins TRBV7-9 to TRBJ1-4, with no clear D. Looked up from germline, CDR1 is SEHNR and CDR2 is FQNEAQ (reference sequence). The V end lost 1 base, the J end lost 1 base, and 7 bases lay between the germline ends. The length of the CDR3 is 15 residues. The full variable domain, rest sourced from reference TRBV7-9 and TRBJ1-4, is DTGVSQNPRHKITKRGQNVTFRCDPISEHNRLYWYRQTLGQGPEFLTYFQNEAQLEKSRLLSDRFSAERPKGSFSTLEIQRTEQGDSAMYLCASSLVEETNEKLFFGSGTQLSVL.

In regard to this clonotype: A much larger clone is a single base away; this may be a read error. The chain has TRBV29-1 and TRBJ2-2, with 9 positions matching TRBD1. The CDR3 has 14 residues. Germline-derived CDR1 and CDR2 are SQVTM and ANQGSEA. The CDR3 reads CSVGGQGNTGEPFF. The CDR3 DNA reads as TGCAGCGTTGGCGGACAGGGGAACACCGGGGAGCCGTTTTTT.

The V and J genes are TRBV6-6 and TRBJ2-1; no reliable D call. This CDR3 spans 11 amino acids. Deletions cut 5 bases from V and 8 bases from J, with 7 bases between. The germline CDR1 and CDR2 sequences are MNHNY and SVGAGI (reference sequence). The CDR3 here is CASSPVDEQFF. CDR3 DNA sequence: TGTGCCAGCAGTCCGGTGGATGAGCAGTTCTTC.